Many counts were recorded for the clone carrying this T cell receptor beta chain. No antigen is known for it. The CDR3 is 14 residues long. Germline assignment: CDR1 MGHDK and CDR2 SYGVNS. With 3 bases clipped from V and 8 bases from J, the junction kept 4 bases outside the gene matches. The protocol attached unique molecular identifiers to individual cDNA molecules. MiXCR was run by TCRdb on the 5' RACE reads, yielding one entry per CDR3 protein. The table has approximately 97,000 distinct CDR3 sequences, around 14% seen once. The data were obtained in a study of early T cells in non-severe SARS-CoV-2 infection. Study-level background: Unsorted whole-blood RNA was sequenced in bulk, leaving chains unpaired.

Points from the study as a whole: Clonotype matching in VDJdb favored anti-spike CD8 responses and did not capture private and CD4 specificities.

The rearrangement uses TRBV25-1 and TRBJ1-4; 9 bases are shared with TRBD1. Sequenced material: whole blood. This TCR came from an adult who was a healthcare worker with PCR-confirmed SARS-CoV-2 infection or an uninfected control (not recorded which). CDR3 nucleotide sequence: TGTGCCAGCAGTGAGGGACAGGGACGAGAAAAACTGTTTTTT. Amino acid sequence: CASSEGQGREKLFF.